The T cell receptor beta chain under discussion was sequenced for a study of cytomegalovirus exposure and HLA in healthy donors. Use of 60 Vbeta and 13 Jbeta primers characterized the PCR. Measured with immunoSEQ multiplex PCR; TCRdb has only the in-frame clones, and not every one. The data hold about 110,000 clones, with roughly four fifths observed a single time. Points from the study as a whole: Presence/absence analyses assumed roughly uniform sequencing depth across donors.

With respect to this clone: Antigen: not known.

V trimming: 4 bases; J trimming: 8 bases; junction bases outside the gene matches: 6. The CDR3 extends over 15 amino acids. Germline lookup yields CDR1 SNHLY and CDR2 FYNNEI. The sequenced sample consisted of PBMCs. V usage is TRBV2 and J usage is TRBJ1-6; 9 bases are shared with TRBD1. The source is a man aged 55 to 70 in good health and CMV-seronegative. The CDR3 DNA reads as TGTGCCAGCAGTGTAGGAGGGACAGGGTATTCACCCCTCCACTTT. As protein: CASSVGGTGYSPLHF.